Sequencing of this T cell receptor (beta chain) was carried out in a study of blood T cell repertoires in COVID-19. About the study: Samples came from the United States, Italy and Spain, spanning acute and convalescent COVID-19. The cDNA or gDNA used as material had been derived from T cells, B-cell-depleted T cells, or PBMCs.

In the original processing: Quantification of nucleated cells was approximated via reference gene primer amplification. Here immunoSEQ multiplex PCR was the method, and the copy in TCRdb shows in-frame clones only, minus some. V, J and clone size are those of that table, while D and trimming were read from the DNA. The sample holds 280,000 or so clones, 89% seen once. Trimming cost V 5 bases and J 0 bases; bases outside gene matches: 14. Germline-derived CDR1 and CDR2 are SGHAT and FQNNGV. This CDR3 is built from 18 residues. Sequenced sample: peripheral blood. The chain uses TRBV11-2 and TRBJ1-1, with TRBD1 matching over 8 bases. The source is a woman aged 55-70 years with acute or convalescent COVID-19. CDR3 amino acids: CASSGGWTGRLVNTEAFF. Written as DNA, the CDR3 is TGTGCCAGCAGCGGGGGGTGGACAGGGCGCCTGGTGAACACTGAAGCTTTCTTT.